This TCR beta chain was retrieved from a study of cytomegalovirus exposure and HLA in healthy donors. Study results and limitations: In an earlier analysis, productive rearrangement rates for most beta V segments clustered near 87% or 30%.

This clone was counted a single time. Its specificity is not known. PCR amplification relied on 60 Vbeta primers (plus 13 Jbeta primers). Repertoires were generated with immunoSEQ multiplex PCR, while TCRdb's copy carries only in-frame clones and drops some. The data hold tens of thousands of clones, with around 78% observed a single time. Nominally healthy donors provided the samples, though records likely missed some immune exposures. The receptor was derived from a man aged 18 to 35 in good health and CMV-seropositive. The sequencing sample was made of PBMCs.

CDR3 coding DNA: TGTGCCAGCAGGGCCGGGACAGGGTCCCACGAGCAGTACTTC. This gives the protein CASRAGTGSHEQYF. V is TRBV6-6 and J is TRBJ2-7; 9 bases line up with TRBD1. The CDR3 is 14 amino acids. Germline V CDR1 and CDR2: MNHNY, SVGAGI (reference sequence). The trim removed 6 bases at V and 5 bases at J, leaving 8 bases unmatched.